The 27 T cell receptor beta chains below all came from one sample that was sequenced in a study of T-cell reconstitution after alpha-beta-depleted transplantation in children. Preparing the TCRbeta library involved the use of unique molecular identifiers. TCRdb ran MiXCR on the PCR reads and lists one entry per CDR3 protein. The sample has about 1,000,000 distinct CDR3 sequences; about 29% are singletons. The specimen comprised PBMCs, mostly from graft donor cells, sampled 360 days after TCRalphabeta/CD19-depleted stem cell transplant. The receptors were gathered from a boy under two years old who had a stem cell transplant for SCID, so the T cells may come from the graft donor.

V usage is TRBV25-1 and J usage is TRBJ1-2; tentatively, D is TRBD1 (6 bases). Trimming removed 7 bases at V and 0 bases at J, with 9 bases between. CDR1 and CDR2 (germline): MGHDK, SYGVNS. This CDR3 is built from 13 residues. CDR3 sequence (DNA): TGTGCCAGCAACGGACAGACTAACTATGGCTACACCTTC. Protein: CASNGQTNYGYTF.

This chain uses TRBV5-1 with TRBJ2-1, with TRBD1 matching 9 bases. This CDR3 spans 15 amino acids. V lost 2 bases, J lost 4 bases, and 4 bases stayed unmatched. The germline V gene encodes CDR1 SGHRS and CDR2 YFSETQ. CDR3 nucleotide sequence: TGCGCCAGCAGCTTCTCCGGGACAGGGTACAATGAGCAGTTCTTC. It specifies CASSFSGTGYNEQFF.

The V and J genes are TRBV5-1 and TRBJ2-3, with no clear D. From germline, CDR1 is SGHRS and CDR2 YFSETQ. The CDR3 runs 14 residues. The V gene lost 1 base and the J gene lost 2 bases, with 8 bases spanning the gap. This CDR3 reads CASSLSQNTDTQYF. DNA for the CDR3: TGCGCCAGCAGCTTGAGCCAGAACACAGATACGCAGTATTTT.

A few counts support this clonotype. Written as DNA, the CDR3 is TGTGCCAGCAGCCAAATCGGGCCCGGGACAGGTAGGATTAATGAGCAGTTCTTC. As protein: CASSQIGPGTGRINEQFF. V gene TRBV3-1 combines with J gene TRBJ2-1; TRBD1 agrees at 8 bases. The CDR3 has 18 residues. The germline V gene encodes CDR1 LGHDT and CDR2 YNNKEL (reference sequence). Unmatched junction bases numbered 16, after V lost 2 bases and J lost 7 bases.

The table lists this clonotype with a few counts. The gene calls are TRBV3-1 and TRBJ2-7; TRBD2 aligns across 10 bases. After removal of 3 bases from V and 4 bases from J, the junction contained 12 bases not matched to a gene. Germline V gives CDR1 LGHDT, CDR2 YNNKEL (reference sequence). This CDR3 region has 17 residues. This chain's CDR3 is CASSQKTGTSEYYEQYF. Here the CDR3 DNA reads TGTGCCAGCAGCCAGAAAACCGGGACTAGCGAGTATTACGAGCAGTACTTC.

The chain combines TRBV28 with TRBJ2-7; TRBD1 might be the D (5 bases). The V end lost 3 bases, the J end lost 6 bases, and 18 bases lay between the germline ends. The length of the CDR3 is 15 residues. The V gene's germline CDR1 is MDHEN and CDR2 SYDVKM. As DNA, the CDR3 is TGTGCCAGCAGTTTCGTGGCAGGGTGGGAAAGCGAGCAGTACTTC. Translation gives CASSFVAGWESEQYF.

This clonotype occurred a few times. This sequence joins TRBV6-5 and TRBJ2-7; unclear D gene. Trimming removed 2 bases at V and 1 base at J, with 6 bases between. This CDR3 contains 13 residues. Looked up from germline, CDR1 is MNHEY and CDR2 is SVGAGI. CDR3 in amino acids: CASSYQLSYEQYF. The CDR3 bases are TGTGCCAGCAGTTACCAGCTTTCCTACGAGCAGTACTTC.

The chain combines TRBV20-1 with TRBJ2-2; a weak D match, TRBD2 (5 bases). CDR1 and CDR2 (germline): DFQATT, SNEGSKA (reference sequence). The CDR3 has 12 residues. V gave up 3 bases and J gave up 6 bases, with 8 bases separating them. CDR3 bases: TGCAGTGCTAGGGACTGGGCCGGGGAGCTGTTTTTT. Residues: CSARDWAGELFF.

This clonotype was seen only a few times. This chain connects TRBV5-1 to TRBJ2-5; D may be TRBD1 (5 bases). Trimming shortened V by 0 bases and J by 1 base, and 10 bases separated the two germline ends. Germline assignment: CDR1 SGHRS and CDR2 YFSETQ. The CDR3 extends over 15 amino acids. CDR3 bases: TGCGCCAGCAGCTTGGATGGGGCACTCCAAGAGACCCAGTACTTC. Its protein product is CASSLDGALQETQYF.

The chain combines TRBV5-5 with TRBJ1-1, with unresolved D. V shed 0 bases and J shed 2 bases, with 17 bases lying between them. This CDR3 region has 17 residues. Germline-derived CDR1 and CDR2 are SGHKS and YYEKEE (reference sequence). CDR3 loop: CASSLEERAEGNTEAFF. Here the CDR3 DNA reads TGTGCCAGCAGCTTGGAAGAGCGCGCTGAGGGAAACACTGAAGCTTTCTTT. Drawing the rest from reference TRBV5-5 and TRBJ1-1, the complete variable domain is DAGVTQSPTHLIKTRGQQVTLRCSPISGHKSVSWYQQVLGQGPQFIFQYYEKEERGRGNFPDRFSARQFPNYSSELNVNALLLGDSALYLCASSLEERAEGNTEAFFGQGTRLTVV.

This clonotype was observed a few times. This rearrangement joins TRBV7-2 to TRBJ2-1, with 15 positions matching TRBD2. Germline V gene data show CDR1 as SGHTA and CDR2 as FQGNSA. The junction had 5 bases not matched to a gene; V was cut back by 4 bases and J by 10 bases. The CDR3 runs to 15 residues. In DNA, the CDR3 is TGTGCCAGCAGCTACGGACTAGCGGGGGGGGACGAGCAGTTCTTC. It yields the protein CASSYGLAGGDEQFF.

This clonotype was observed a few times. This sequence joins TRBV5-1 and TRBJ2-6; TRBD1 matches 10 bases. CDR1 is SGHRS and CDR2 is YFSETQ in the germline V gene. The CDR3 covers 19 residues. Losses at the gene ends were 0 bases for V and 4 bases for J; bases not matched to a gene: 10. CDR3 residues: CASSLARDRGSSGANVLTF. CDR3 DNA sequence: TGCGCCAGCAGCTTGGCGAGGGACAGGGGCTCTTCGGGGGCCAACGTCCTGACTTTC.

The chain couples TRBV7-9 to TRBJ1-2; D is unclear. This CDR3 spans 13 amino acids. V was pared by 6 bases and J by 4 bases, with 12 bases between. CDR1 SEHNR and CDR2 FQNEAQ come from the germline V gene (reference sequence). The CDR3 DNA reads as TGTGCCAGCAGGTCCGGGGTTTTCTATGGCTACACCTTC. This translates into CASRSGVFYGYTF. The full variable domain, rest sourced from reference TRBV7-9 and TRBJ1-2, is DTGVSQNPRHKITKRGQNVTFRCDPISEHNRLYWYRQTLGQGPEFLTYFQNEAQLEKSRLLSDRFSAERPKGSFSTLEIQRTEQGDSAMYLCASRSGVFYGYTFGSGTRLTVV.

The table lists this clonotype with many counts. V is TRBV12-3 or TRBV12-4 and J is TRBJ1-2; D is ambiguous. The germline V and J ends were trimmed by 2 bases and 7 bases, with 5 bases remaining between them. The CDR3 is 11 residues long. In nucleotides, the CDR3 is TGTGCCAGCAGTTTAATCGGTGGCTACACCTTC. Its translation is CASSLIGGYTF.

This clonotype was detected a few times. The chain links TRBV6-1 to TRBJ2-5; 13 bases map to TRBD2. The V gene's germline CDR1 is MNHNS and CDR2 SASEGT. The CDR3 runs 16 residues. V gave up 5 bases and J gave up 2 bases; unmatched junction bases: 5. This chain's CDR3 is CASSRLAGGPQETQYF. CDR3 in DNA: TGTGCCAGCAGTCGACTAGCGGGGGGACCTCAAGAGACCCAGTACTTC.

This chain uses TRBV5-6 with TRBJ2-1, with 10 bases fitting TRBD2. Germline V gives CDR1 SGHDT, CDR2 YYEEEE. The CDR3 totals 16 residues. Trimming at V came to 0 bases and at J to 4 bases, leaving 4 bases not matched to a gene. The CDR3 sequence: CASSLAQRGGYNEQFF. The CDR3 coding sequence is TGTGCCAGCAGCTTGGCCCAGCGGGGGGGTTACAATGAGCAGTTCTTC.

This clonotype occurred a few times. The chain couples TRBV24-1 to TRBJ2-1, with 7 bases matching TRBD2. The CDR3 consists of 16 residues. Trimming removed 6 bases from V and 5 bases from J; junction bases left unmatched: 12. Germline lookup yields CDR1 KGHDR and CDR2 SFDVKD. CDR3 loop: CATSPPGGTLNNEQFF. The CDR3 coding sequence is TGTGCCACCAGTCCCCCCGGGGGGACTCTCAACAATGAGCAGTTCTTC.

This clonotype turned up a few times. The rearrangement uses TRBV6-1 and TRBJ2-7; TRBD1 might be the D (6 bases). Germline V lookup: CDR1 MNHNS, CDR2 SASEGT. V lost 5 bases and J 0 bases, leaving 14 bases between the germline ends. The CDR3 contains 15 residues. Here the CDR3 reads CASSLTGKSSYEQYF. The DNA for the CDR3 is TGTGCCAGCAGTCTGACAGGCAAGAGCTCCTACGAGCAGTACTTC.

This clonotype was picked up a small number of times. The V and J genes are TRBV18 and TRBJ1-4, with 8 bases lining up with TRBD1. From germline, CDR1 is KGHSH and CDR2 LQKENI. V was clipped by 5 bases and J by 5 bases; unmatched bases: 10. The CDR3 sequence is 16 residues long. The CDR3: CASSRQGLRTNEKLFF. The CDR3 DNA follows: TGTGCCAGCTCAAGACAGGGGCTACGTACGAATGAAAAACTGTTTTTT.

The chain recombines TRBV10-3 with TRBJ2-3; 8 bases match TRBD1. The CDR3 is made up of 15 amino acids. The germline gives CDR1 ENHRY, CDR2 SYGVKD. Trimming removed 3 bases from V and 3 bases from J; junction bases left unmatched: 5. For the CDR3, the DNA is TGTGCCATCAGTGAACAGGGGGATTCGACAGATACGCAGTATTTT. This sequence encodes CAISEQGDSTDTQYF.

The rearrangement links TRBV12-3 or TRBV12-4 to TRBJ2-5; D is possibly TRBD1 (5 bases). The CDR3 is 16 residues long. V lost 3 bases, J lost 4 bases, and 18 bases lay in between. The CDR3 sequence: CASSLAVGEQAETQYF. CDR3 DNA sequence: TGTGCCAGCAGTTTGGCGGTAGGGGAACAGGCAGAGACCCAGTACTTC.

The J gene is TRBJ2-7, the V gene TRBV12-3 or TRBV12-4, with D perhaps matching TRBD2 (7 bases). The V end was cut by 2 bases, the J end by 3 bases, with 14 bases between. The CDR3 spans 15 residues. In nucleotides, the CDR3 is TGTGCCAGCAGTTTACGGGGGGCCGATAACTACGAGCAGTACTTC. Translating it yields CASSLRGADNYEQYF.

The rearrangement joins TRBV4-1 to TRBJ2-3, with 10 bases that match TRBD1. V lost 1 base, J lost 3 bases, and 7 bases stayed unmatched. Germline lookup yields CDR1 MGHRA and CDR2 YSYEKL. This CDR3 is built from 17 residues. In DNA form, the CDR3 reads TGCGCCAGCAGCCAAGTCTACCGGGACAGGGGAACAGATACGCAGTATTTT. Its protein product is CASSQVYRDRGTDTQYF.

This clonotype was seen once. V gene TRBV7-2 combines with J gene TRBJ2-1; D gene uncertain. Trimming left V 5 bases short and J 6 bases short, with 20 bases between. The CDR3 spans 16 residues. Germline V gene lookup returns CDR1 SGHTA and CDR2 FQGNSA. The CDR3 coding sequence is TGTGCCAGCAGCATCCAACAGAGGTACCCTTTCAATGAGCAGTTCTTC. It specifies CASSIQQRYPFNEQFF.

V gene TRBV5-1 combines with J gene TRBJ2-5; 7 bases line up with TRBD1. The germline gives CDR1 SGHRS, CDR2 YFSETQ. The CDR3 spans 15 residues. V lost 7 bases, J lost 1 base, and 10 bases stayed unmatched. Here the CDR3 DNA reads TGCGCCAGCGATGTTACAGGGGATTTCCAAGAGACCCAGTACTTC. Protein sequence: CASDVTGDFQETQYF.

The chain's CDR3 is CATSRDRGGGGNEQFF. The CDR3 coding sequence is TGTGCCACCAGCAGAGATAGGGGCGGGGGGGGCAATGAGCAGTTCTTC. The chain is built from TRBV15 and TRBJ2-1, with TRBD2 identical over 9 bases. With V trimmed by 0 bases and J by 6 bases, 6 bases remained unmatched. The CDR3 is 16 amino acids. The germline V gene has CDR1 LNHNV and CDR2 YYDKDF (reference sequence).

The chain recombines TRBV12-3 or TRBV12-4 with TRBJ1-6; D unresolved. The CDR3 is made up of 13 amino acids. V dropped 7 bases and J dropped 13 bases, with 17 bases sitting between them. The CDR3 bases are TGTGCCAGCAAGGCCGTAGTGGAGAATCCCCTCCACTTT. Its protein product is CASKAVVENPLHF.